The entry that follows covers one T cell receptor (beta chain) sequence. Its antigen is not identified. The junction had 14 bases not matched to a gene; V was cut back by 2 bases and J by 7 bases. Germline V gene sequence: CDR1 SGHRS, CDR2 YFSETQ. The CDR3 runs to 16 residues. Next came a second PCR, run for about 7 to 12 cycles, which used a sample-barcoded 5' primer along with a J-beta primer mix. TCRdb processed the 5' RACE reads anew with MiXCR; each CDR3 protein has one entry. The table lists around 750,000 distinct CDR3 sequences, 53% of them singletons, with roughly 40% in the top ten. These data are taken from a study of blood T cells in healthy people across ages. For the study at large: Using template switching, researchers captured about one barcoded beta molecule for each two T cells.

General study results and limits: Long-lived donors had more naive CD4+ cells and higher diversity than aged donors. Across the age range, TCR beta diversity per million T cells fell in a roughly linear way.

The sample comprised blood. This clonotype originated in a man older than 75 in good health. The rearrangement uses TRBV5-1 and TRBJ2-7, with 8 bases lining up with TRBD1. CDR3 in DNA: TGCGCCAGCAGCTTACAACAGGGGGTCACCTACAATGAGCAGTACTTC. Amino acid sequence: CASSLQQGVTYNEQYF.